This T cell receptor beta chain originates from a study of blood T cell repertoires in COVID-19. About the research overall: Sample material is recorded as cDNA or gDNA derived from T cells, B-cell-depleted T cells, or PBMCs.

CDR3 length equals 16 residues. V lost 0 bases and J 1 base, leaving 12 bases between the germline ends. In germline, CDR1 is MNHEY, CDR2 SMNVEV (reference sequence). Data came from immunoSEQ multiplex PCR; TCRdb stores just in-frame clones and leaves some out. The sample lists around 130,000 clones, about four fifths occurring once. This clonotype was obtained from a man in his forties with active or convalescent COVID-19. V gene TRBV27 combines with J gene TRBJ2-5, with D unclear. What was sequenced was peripheral blood. CDR3 region: CASSLSNYYPQETQYF. The CDR3 DNA sequence: TGTGCCAGCAGTTTATCGAACTATTATCCCCAAGAGACCCAGTACTTC.